One and the same sample provided the 3 T cell receptor beta chains below, sequenced in a study of cytomegalovirus exposure and HLA in healthy donors. Vbeta (60) and Jbeta (13) primers were used in the PCR. Sequencing used immunoSEQ multiplex PCR; TCRdb keeps in-frame clones, though not all of them. The table includes around 150,000 clones, less than 10% detected once. The sequenced material came from PBMCs. These receptors originate from a male donor in good health and CMV-seronegative.

The V and J genes are TRBV4-3 and TRBJ2-1; D remains unclear. V lost 0 bases to trimming and J lost 0 bases, with 3 bases between them. The CDR3 spans 14 residues. CDR1 and CDR2 (germline): LGHNA, YSLEER. This CDR3 reads CASSQDISYNEQFF. The CDR3 nucleotides read TGCGCCAGCAGCCAAGATATCTCCTACAATGAGCAGTTCTTC.

This clone has more than one count but fewer than ten. The chain uses TRBV9 and TRBJ1-3; 7 bases are a match to TRBD1. CDR1 and CDR2 (germline): SGDLS, YYNGEE. The V segment lost 3 bases and the J segment 0 bases; nucleotides outside the gene matches: 3. This CDR3 is built from 15 residues. CDR3: CASSEGGFSGNTIYF. Written as DNA, the CDR3 is TGTGCCAGCAGCGAAGGGGGCTTCTCTGGAAACACCATATATTTT.

This clone was seen only a few times. The chain links TRBV4-3 to TRBJ1-2; D perhaps matches TRBD1 (5 bases). Deletions cut 0 bases from V and 4 bases from J, with 15 bases between. Germline V gene lookup returns CDR1 LGHNA and CDR2 YSLEER. CDR3 length: 16 amino acids. CDR3 sequence (DNA): TGCGCCAGCAGCCAAGATGTGAGAGGCAGGGTCTATGGCTACACCTTC. Protein: CASSQDVRGRVYGYTF.